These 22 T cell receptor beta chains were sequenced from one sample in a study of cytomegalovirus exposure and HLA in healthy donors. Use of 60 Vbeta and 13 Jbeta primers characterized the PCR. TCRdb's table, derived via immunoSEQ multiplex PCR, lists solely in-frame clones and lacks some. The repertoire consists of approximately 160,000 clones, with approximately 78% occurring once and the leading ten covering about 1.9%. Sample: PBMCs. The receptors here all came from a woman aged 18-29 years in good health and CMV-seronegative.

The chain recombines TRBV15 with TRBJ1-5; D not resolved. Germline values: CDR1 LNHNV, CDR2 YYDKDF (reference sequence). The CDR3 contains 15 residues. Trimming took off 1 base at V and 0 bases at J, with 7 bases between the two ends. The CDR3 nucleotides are TGTGCCACCAGCAGAGGGAGTTTTAGCAATCAGCCCCAGCATTTT. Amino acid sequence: CATSRGSFSNQPQHF.

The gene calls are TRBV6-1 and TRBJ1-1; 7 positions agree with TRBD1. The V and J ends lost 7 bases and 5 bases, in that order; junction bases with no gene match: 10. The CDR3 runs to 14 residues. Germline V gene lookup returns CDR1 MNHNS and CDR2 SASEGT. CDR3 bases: TGTGCCAGCATTTCGACAGGGCTCCGGACTGAAGCTTTCTTT. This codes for CASISTGLRTEAFF.

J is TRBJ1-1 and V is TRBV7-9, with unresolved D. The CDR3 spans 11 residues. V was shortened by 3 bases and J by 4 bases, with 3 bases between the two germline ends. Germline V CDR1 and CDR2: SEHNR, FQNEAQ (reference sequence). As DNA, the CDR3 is TGTGCCAGCAGCTTGGCCACTGAAGCTTTCTTT. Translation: CASSLATEAFF.

CDR3 residues: CASIPSGTGPYGYTF. The DNA for the CDR3 is TGTGCCAGCATACCCTCCGGGACAGGGCCCTATGGCTACACCTTC. J is TRBJ1-2 and V is TRBV6-1; 9 nucleotides match TRBD1. The CDR3 has 15 residues. The V segment lost 7 bases and the J segment 4 bases; nucleotides outside the gene matches: 10. CDR1 and CDR2 from the germline V gene are MNHNS and SASEGT.

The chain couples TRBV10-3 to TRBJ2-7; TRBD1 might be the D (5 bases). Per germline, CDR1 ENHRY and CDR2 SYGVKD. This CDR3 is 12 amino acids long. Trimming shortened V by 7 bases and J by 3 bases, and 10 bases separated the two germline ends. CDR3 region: CAIIQEFYEQYF. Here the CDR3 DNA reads TGTGCCATCATACAGGAATTCTACGAGCAGTACTTC.

DNA of the CDR3: TGCGCCAGCAGCGCTGGACTAGCGGGAGGGTACCAAGAGACCCAGTACTTC. This gives the protein CASSAGLAGGYQETQYF. V gene TRBV5-1 combines with J gene TRBJ2-5, with 15 bases identical to TRBD2. J lost 0 bases, V lost 4 bases, and 4 bases had no gene match. Germline V gene data show CDR1 as SGHRS and CDR2 as YFSETQ. The CDR3 runs 17 residues.

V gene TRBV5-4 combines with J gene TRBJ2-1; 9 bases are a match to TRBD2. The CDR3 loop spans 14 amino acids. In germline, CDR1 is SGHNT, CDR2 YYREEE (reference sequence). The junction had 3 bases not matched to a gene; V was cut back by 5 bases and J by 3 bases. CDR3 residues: CASSHSGGYNEQFF. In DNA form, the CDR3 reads TGTGCCAGCAGTCATAGCGGGGGCTACAATGAGCAGTTCTTC. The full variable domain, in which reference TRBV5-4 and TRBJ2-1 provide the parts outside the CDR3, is ETGVTQSPTHLIKTRGQQVTLRCSSQSGHNTVSWYQQALGQGPQFIFQYYREEENGRGNFPPRFSGLQFPNYSSELNVNALELDDSALYLCASSHSGGYNEQFFGPGTRLTVL.

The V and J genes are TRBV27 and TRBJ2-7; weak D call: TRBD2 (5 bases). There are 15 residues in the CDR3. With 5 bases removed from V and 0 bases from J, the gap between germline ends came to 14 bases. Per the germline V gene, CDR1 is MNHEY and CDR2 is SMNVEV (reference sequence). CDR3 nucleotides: TGTGCCAGCAGTCTAACGCCGGGAAGCTCCTACGAGCAGTACTTC. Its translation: CASSLTPGSSYEQYF.

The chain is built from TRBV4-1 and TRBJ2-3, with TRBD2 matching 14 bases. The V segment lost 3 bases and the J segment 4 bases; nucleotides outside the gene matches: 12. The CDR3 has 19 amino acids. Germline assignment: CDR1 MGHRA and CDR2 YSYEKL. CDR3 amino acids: CASSHGLAGGTEAPDTQYF. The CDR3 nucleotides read TGCGCCAGCAGCCACGGACTAGCGGGAGGTACTGAGGCCCCAGATACGCAGTATTTT.

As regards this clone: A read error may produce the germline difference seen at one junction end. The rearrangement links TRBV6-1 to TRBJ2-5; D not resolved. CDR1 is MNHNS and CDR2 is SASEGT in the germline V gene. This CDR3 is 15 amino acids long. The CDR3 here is CASSEVKAVQEAQYF. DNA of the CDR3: TGTGCCAGCAGTGAAGTAAAGGCAGTCCAAGAGGCCCAGTACTTC.

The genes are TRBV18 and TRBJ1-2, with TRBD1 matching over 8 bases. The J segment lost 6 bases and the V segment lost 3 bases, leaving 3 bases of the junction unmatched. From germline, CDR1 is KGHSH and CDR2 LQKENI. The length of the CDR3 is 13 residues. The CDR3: CASSPDRENGYTF. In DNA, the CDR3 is TGTGCCAGCTCACCGGACAGGGAAAATGGCTACACCTTC.

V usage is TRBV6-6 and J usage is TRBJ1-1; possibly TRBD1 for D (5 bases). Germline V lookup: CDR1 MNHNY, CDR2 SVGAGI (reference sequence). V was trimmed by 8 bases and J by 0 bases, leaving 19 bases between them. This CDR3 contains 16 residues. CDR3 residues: CASYKSPRRVNTEAFF. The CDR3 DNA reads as TGTGCCAGCTACAAATCGCCCCGCAGGGTGAACACTGAAGCTTTCTTT.

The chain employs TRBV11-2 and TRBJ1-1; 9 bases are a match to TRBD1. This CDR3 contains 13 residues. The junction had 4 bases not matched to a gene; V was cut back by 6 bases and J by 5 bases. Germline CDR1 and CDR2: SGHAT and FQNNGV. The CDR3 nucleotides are TGTGCCAGCAGTTACAGGGGGCGGACTGAAGCTTTCTTT. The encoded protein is CASSYRGRTEAFF.

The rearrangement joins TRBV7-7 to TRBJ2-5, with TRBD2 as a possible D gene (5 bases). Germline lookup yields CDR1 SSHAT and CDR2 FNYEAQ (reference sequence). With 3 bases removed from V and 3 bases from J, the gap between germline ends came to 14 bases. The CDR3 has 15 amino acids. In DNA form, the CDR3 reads TGTGCCAGCAGCTTCGGAGACGGGGAAGAAGAGACCCAGTACTTC. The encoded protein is CASSFGDGEEETQYF.

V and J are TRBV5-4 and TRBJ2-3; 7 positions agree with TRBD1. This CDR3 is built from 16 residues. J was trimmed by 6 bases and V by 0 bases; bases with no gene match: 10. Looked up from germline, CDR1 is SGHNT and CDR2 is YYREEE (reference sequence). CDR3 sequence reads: CASSLGGQAPRDTQYF. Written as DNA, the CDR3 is TGTGCCAGCAGCTTGGGTGGACAGGCCCCACGGGATACGCAGTATTTT.

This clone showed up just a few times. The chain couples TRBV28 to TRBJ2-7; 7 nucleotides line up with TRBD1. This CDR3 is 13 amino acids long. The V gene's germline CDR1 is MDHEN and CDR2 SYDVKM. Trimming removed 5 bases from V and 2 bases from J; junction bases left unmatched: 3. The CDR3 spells CASSDRDPYEQYF. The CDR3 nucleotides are TGTGCCAGCAGTGACAGGGACCCCTACGAGCAGTACTTC.

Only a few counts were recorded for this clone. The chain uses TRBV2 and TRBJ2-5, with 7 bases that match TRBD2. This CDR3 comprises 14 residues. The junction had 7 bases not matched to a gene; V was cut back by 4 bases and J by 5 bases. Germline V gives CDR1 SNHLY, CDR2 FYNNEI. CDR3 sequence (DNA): TGTGCCAGCAGTGCTACGGGAGGCACGGAGACCCAGTACTTC. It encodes CASSATGGTETQYF.

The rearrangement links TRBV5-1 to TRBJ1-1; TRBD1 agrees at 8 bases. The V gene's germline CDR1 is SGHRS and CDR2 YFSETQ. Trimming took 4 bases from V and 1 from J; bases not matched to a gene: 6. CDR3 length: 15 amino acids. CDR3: CASSPRQGTNTEAFF. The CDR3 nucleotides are TGCGCCAGCAGCCCCAGACAGGGGACGAACACTGAAGCTTTCTTT.

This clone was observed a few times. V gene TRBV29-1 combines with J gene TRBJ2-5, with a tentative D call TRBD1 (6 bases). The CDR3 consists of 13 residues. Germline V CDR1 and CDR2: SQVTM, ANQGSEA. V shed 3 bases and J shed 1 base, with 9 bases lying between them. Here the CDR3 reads CSVEVGAQETQYF. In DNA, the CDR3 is TGCAGCGTTGAGGTGGGGGCCCAAGAGACCCAGTACTTC. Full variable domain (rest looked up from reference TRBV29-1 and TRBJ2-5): SAVISQKPSRDICQRGTSLTIQCQVDSQVTMMFWYRQQPGQSLTLIATANQGSEATYESGFVIDKFPISRPNLTFSTLTVSNMSPEDSSIYLCSVEVGAQETQYFGPGTRLLVL.

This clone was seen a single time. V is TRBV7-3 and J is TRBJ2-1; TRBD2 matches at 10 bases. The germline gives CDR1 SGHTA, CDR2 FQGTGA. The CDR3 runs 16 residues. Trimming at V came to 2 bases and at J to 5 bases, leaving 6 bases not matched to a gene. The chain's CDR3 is CASSLLPSGGDNEQFF. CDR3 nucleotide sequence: TGTGCCAGCAGCTTATTACCTAGCGGGGGAGACAATGAGCAGTTCTTC.

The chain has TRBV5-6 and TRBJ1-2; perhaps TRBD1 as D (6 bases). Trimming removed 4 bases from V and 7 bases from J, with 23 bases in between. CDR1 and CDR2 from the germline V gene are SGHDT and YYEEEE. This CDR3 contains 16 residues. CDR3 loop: CASSVVRMGASGGYTF. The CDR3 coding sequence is TGTGCCAGCAGCGTGGTGCGAATGGGGGCGTCTGGTGGCTACACCTTC.

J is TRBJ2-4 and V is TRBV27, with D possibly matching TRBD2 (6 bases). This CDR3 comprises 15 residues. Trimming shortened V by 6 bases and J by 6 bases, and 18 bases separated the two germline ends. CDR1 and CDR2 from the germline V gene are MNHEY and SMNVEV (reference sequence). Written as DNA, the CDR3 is TGTGCCAGCAGACTCTCTATGGAGGGCGGAAACATTCAGTACTTC. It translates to CASRLSMEGGNIQYF.